This entry lists 22 T cell receptor beta chains sequenced from one sample in a study. TCRdb recomputed calls from the RT-PCR reads with MiXCR, one row per CDR3 protein. The repertoire holds hundreds of thousands of distinct CDR3 sequences, 14% seen once, with around 3.3% in the top ten. The sequenced sample was memory CD4+ T cells from blood. The receptors shown here come from a female donor in good health, serving as a healthy control.

V usage is TRBV7-2 and J usage is TRBJ2-2; 8 bases agree with TRBD2. Germline V gene lookup returns CDR1 SGHTA and CDR2 FQGNSA. The length of the CDR3 is 15 residues. V trimming: 1 base; J trimming: 5 bases; junction bases outside the gene matches: 3. CDR3 DNA sequence: TGTGCCAGCAGCTTAGAGGGCGGGGGGACCGGGGAGCTGTTTTTT. It yields the protein CASSLEGGGTGELFF. The entire variable domain, with the rest obtained from reference TRBV7-2 and TRBJ2-2, is as follows: GAGVSQSPSNKVTEKGKDVELRCDPISGHTALYWYRQSLGQGLEFLIYFQGNSAPDKSGLPSDRFSAERTGGSVSTLTIQRTQQEDSAVYLCASSLEGGGTGELFFGEGSRLTVL.

This clonotype has more than one count but fewer than ten. The V and J genes are TRBV27 and TRBJ2-3; 10 bases agree with TRBD2. This CDR3 spans 17 amino acids. Trimming removed 2 bases from V and 3 bases from J; junction bases left unmatched: 8. Germline CDR1 and CDR2: MNHEY and SMNVEV (reference sequence). CDR3 DNA: TGTGCCAGCAGTTTAGGTAGCGGGGGGTATGGTACAGATACGCAGTATTTT. As protein: CASSLGSGGYGTDTQYF.

This chain links TRBV12-3 or TRBV12-4 with TRBJ2-7, with D hard to call. Trimming left V 4 bases short and J 3 bases short, with 7 bases between. The CDR3 has 12 amino acids. The chain's CDR3 is CASSSLNYEQYF. The DNA for the CDR3 is TGTGCCAGCAGTTCATTAAACTACGAGCAGTACTTC.

The rearrangement links TRBV5-1 to TRBJ2-1; 10 bases align to TRBD2. V was clipped by 0 bases and J by 6 bases; unmatched bases: 12. The CDR3 is 18 amino acids. Germline-derived CDR1 and CDR2 are SGHRS and YFSETQ. CDR3 sequence: CASSLAPAGTSASNEQFF. The DNA of the CDR3 is TGCGCCAGCAGCTTGGCCCCCGCCGGGACTAGCGCGAGCAATGAGCAGTTCTTC.

The table lists this clonotype with a few counts. The chain combines TRBV18 with TRBJ2-5, with 8 bases identical to TRBD2. Trimming cost V 1 base and J 2 bases; bases outside gene matches: 3. From germline, CDR1 is KGHSH and CDR2 LQKENI. This CDR3 region has 15 residues. The CDR3 region is CASSPLEREQETQYF. CDR3 nucleotide sequence: TGTGCCAGCTCACCACTGGAGCGGGAGCAAGAGACCCAGTACTTC.

The gene calls are TRBV9 and TRBJ2-1; the match to TRBD2 covers 15 bases. Trimming at V came to 2 bases and at J to 4 bases, leaving 7 bases not matched to a gene. The CDR3 consists of 18 residues. Germline CDR1 is SGDLS and CDR2 is YYNGEE. The CDR3 coding sequence is TGTGCCAGCAGCGTGGGACTAGCGGGAGGATCAATTTACAATGAGCAGTTCTTC. This translates into CASSVGLAGGSIYNEQFF.

This clonotype was observed many times. V is TRBV9 and J is TRBJ2-3, with 7 bases lining up with TRBD1. The CDR3 is 15 amino acids. V lost 2 bases to trimming and J lost 3 bases; unmatched junction nucleotides: 6. Germline lookup yields CDR1 SGDLS and CDR2 YYNGEE. In nucleotides, the CDR3 is TGTGCCAGCAGCGTTACAGGGGTTGAGACAGATACGCAGTATTTT. This translates into CASSVTGVETDTQYF.

This clonotype has ten or more counts. The V and J genes are TRBV6-2 or TRBV6-3 and TRBJ2-7, with 8 bases that match TRBD1. The germline V gene has CDR1 MNHEY and CDR2 SVGEGT. The trim removed 5 bases at V and 3 bases at J, leaving 12 bases unmatched. The CDR3 spans 16 residues. This chain's CDR3 is CASSDRWGQAIYEQYF. As DNA, the CDR3 is TGTGCCAGCAGTGACCGATGGGGACAGGCTATCTACGAGCAGTACTTC.

This clonotype appeared a few times. This chain joins TRBV6-5 and TRBJ1-5; perhaps TRBD1 as D (5 bases). In germline, CDR1 is MNHEY, CDR2 SVGAGI. V lost 6 bases to trimming and J lost 7 bases, with 13 bases between them. The CDR3 extends over 13 amino acids. The CDR3 sequence is CASSWGPGQPQHF. The CDR3 DNA sequence: TGTGCCAGCAGCTGGGGCCCCGGGCAGCCCCAGCATTTT.

This clonotype was detected a few times. The chain combines TRBV6-1 with TRBJ1-1; D gene uncertain. This CDR3 comprises 16 residues. V lost 1 base and J lost 0, with 12 bases in between. Germline CDR1 MNHNS, CDR2 SASEGT. The CDR3 region has the DNA TGTGCCAGCAGTGAAGTCGGCGGCCCCATGAACACTGAAGCTTTCTTT. Its translation is CASSEVGGPMNTEAFF.

This clonotype turned up a few times. This chain joins TRBV14 and TRBJ1-4, with D unresolved. The V gene lost 4 bases and the J gene lost 2 bases, with 11 bases spanning the gap. The CDR3 has 15 amino acids. Germline V gene lookup returns CDR1 SGHDN and CDR2 FVKESK. The CDR3 coding sequence is TGTGCCAGCAGCCCCTTCGGGGTCACTAATGAAAAACTGTTTTTT. This translates into CASSPFGVTNEKLFF. Filled out from reference TRBV14 and TRBJ1-4, the complete variable domain reads EAGVTQFPSHSVIEKGQTVTLRCDPISGHDNLYWYRRVMGKEIKFLLHFVKESKQDESGMPNNRFLAERTGGTYSTLKVQPAELEDSGVYFCASSPFGVTNEKLFFGSGTQLSVL.

The J gene is TRBJ1-2, the V gene TRBV18, with no clear D. V lost 4 bases and J lost 4, with 19 bases in between. The CDR3 runs to 16 residues. From germline, CDR1 is KGHSH and CDR2 LQKENI. CDR3 protein: CASSLTDHSESYGYTF. The DNA for the CDR3 is TGTGCCAGCTCACTTACGGACCACTCGGAGAGCTATGGCTACACCTTC.

The V call is TRBV7-2, the J call TRBJ2-1, with D unresolved. Trimming took off 2 bases at V and 9 bases at J, with 11 bases between the two ends. Germline CDR1 reads SGHTA; CDR2 reads FQGNSA. The CDR3 covers 13 residues. CDR3 DNA: TGTGCCAGCAGCTTAAAGATGATCGGTGAGCAGTTCTTC. Its translation is CASSLKMIGEQFF.

The genes are TRBV12-3 or TRBV12-4 and TRBJ2-5; TRBD2 matches 10 bases. The V segment lost 7 bases and the J segment 5 bases; nucleotides outside the gene matches: 10. This CDR3 has 15 residues. Here the CDR3 DNA reads TGTGCCAGCACCCCCCTAGCGGGAGCTAGGGAGACCCAGTACTTC. This codes for CASTPLAGARETQYF.

This clonotype has only a few counts. J is TRBJ2-3 and V is TRBV5-1; TRBD1 or TRBD2 may be the D gene (5 bases each). The germline V and J ends were trimmed by 4 bases and 5 bases, with 17 bases remaining between them. This CDR3 region has 15 residues. The germline CDR1 and CDR2 sequences are SGHRS and YFSETQ. The CDR3 is CASSPGTKVIDTQYF. The CDR3 bases are TGCGCCAGCAGCCCCGGGACCAAAGTTATAGATACGCAGTATTTT.

The chain recombines TRBV5-1 with TRBJ1-3, with 7 bases matching TRBD1. Losses at the gene ends were 1 base for V and 6 bases for J; bases not matched to a gene: 7. This CDR3 spans 15 amino acids. The germline V gene encodes CDR1 SGHRS and CDR2 YFSETQ. In nucleotides, the CDR3 is TGCGCCAGCAGCTTGACAGGGGATTGGGAAAACACCATATATTTT. This gives the protein CASSLTGDWENTIYF.

The table lists this clonotype with many counts. This sequence joins TRBV5-6 and TRBJ2-5, with D possibly being TRBD1 (6 bases). V was pared by 1 base and J by 2 bases, with 12 bases between. The germline CDR1 and CDR2 sequences are SGHDT and YYEEEE. The CDR3 length is 15 residues. CDR3 bases: TGTGCCAGCAGCTTGAGATTAGGACAGCAAGAGACCCAGTACTTC. This encodes CASSLRLGQQETQYF.

The chain joins TRBV7-9 to TRBJ2-7; D may be TRBD1 (5 bases). The V end lost 2 bases, the J end lost 2 bases, and 13 bases lay between the germline ends. The CDR3 runs to 15 residues. Germline V lookup: CDR1 SEHNR, CDR2 FQNEAQ (reference sequence). The CDR3 spells CASSLYTGITYEQYF. The DNA for the CDR3 is TGTGCCAGCAGCTTATATACAGGAATTACCTACGAGCAGTACTTC.

This clonotype was seen more than once but under ten times. V gene TRBV4-1 combines with J gene TRBJ1-2, with 9 bases identical to TRBD1. The germline V gene has CDR1 MGHRA and CDR2 YSYEKL. This CDR3 is built from 17 residues. The junction had 12 bases not matched to a gene; V was cut back by 0 bases and J by 7 bases. DNA for the CDR3: TGCGCCAGCAGCCAAGAGACCCTAGGGACAGGGAAACCTGGCTACACCTTC. Its translation: CASSQETLGTGKPGYTF.

The chain couples TRBV18 to TRBJ2-4; no firm D call. CDR1 KGHSH and CDR2 LQKENI come from the germline V gene. The CDR3 covers 14 residues. The V end lost 6 bases, the J end lost 0 bases, and 9 bases lay between the germline ends. DNA for the CDR3: TGTGCCAGCTCTGCGGACCTAGCCAAAAACATTCAGTACTTC. Its translation is CASSADLAKNIQYF.

Only a few counts were recorded for this clonotype. The chain joins TRBV5-1 to TRBJ1-1, with TRBD1 matching over 8 bases. CDR1 and CDR2 (germline): SGHRS, YFSETQ. This CDR3 spans 14 amino acids. Germline trimming cut 6 bases from V and 5 bases from J; bases unmatched to any gene: 9. The CDR3 spells CASTPDRVRTEAFF. The CDR3 bases are TGCGCCAGCACCCCGGACAGGGTACGGACTGAAGCTTTCTTT.

This clonotype has a handful of counts. This chain connects TRBV4-3 to TRBJ1-2; D might be TRBD1 (5 bases). The CDR3 consists of 17 residues. Trimming removed 0 bases at V and 0 bases at J, with 14 bases between. Germline V gene sequence: CDR1 LGHNA, CDR2 YSLEER. CDR3 bases: TGCGCCAGCAGCCAAGAACCACTGGGGCAGACTAACTATGGCTACACCTTC. Residues: CASSQEPLGQTNYGYTF.